The rows below give T cell receptor beta chains drawn from one sample of a study of T cell repertoires in cytomegalovirus infection. No antigen is known for these receptors. TCRdb analysed the reads with MiXCR anew, one entry per CDR3 protein. The sample includes 650,000 to 900,000 distinct CDR3 sequences, just under 30% of them seen just once. Sequenced material: cultured CD8+ T cells from PBMCs, taken from culture after CMV antigen stimulation. The receptors shown here come from a human donor in good health (CMV status not recorded). Some clones in this sample may be carry-over from other donors' samples. Both conserved end residues are part of each CDR3. A D gene is named only where the DNA matches it firmly. Not every row has a clone size; where given, it reads once, few, many or a size class.

J,D,V,size,length,CDR3,DNA
TRBJ2-7,TRBD1,TRBV27,few,15,CASSLRQGGVYEQYF,TGTGCCAGCAGTTTACGACAGGGGGGGGTCTACGAGCAGTACTTC
TRBJ2-5,.,TRBV11-2,.,12,CASSSGPPVQYF,TGTGCCAGCAGCTCGGGACCTCCCGTCCAGTACTTC
TRBJ1-5,TRBD1,TRBV25-1,.,13,CASSAPGTGQQHF,TGTGCCAGCAGTGCCCCGGGGACAGGGCAGCAGCATTTT
TRBJ1-6,.,TRBV27,.,16,CASHDRPSSYNSPLHF,TGTGCCAGTCATGACAGGCCAAGCTCCTATAATTCACCCCTCCACTTT
TRBJ1-1,.,TRBV7-6,.,15,CASSSLPGLNTEAFF,TGTGCCAGCAGCTCCCTTCCAGGGTTGAACACTGAAGCTTTCTTT
TRBJ1-1,.,TRBV4-1,few,15,CASSQDLLEGDEAFF,TGCGCCAGCAGCCAAGATTTGTTAGAGGGTGATGAAGCTTTCTTT
TRBJ2-3,TRBD1,TRBV27,many,15,CASSSGTGLTDTQYF,TGTGCCAGCAGTTCCGGGACAGGGCTCACAGATACGCAGTATTTT
TRBJ2-7,TRBD2,TRBV14,.,15,CASSQDWRGDYEQYF,TGTGCCAGCAGCCAAGATTGGCGGGGGGACTACGAGCAGTACTTC
TRBJ1-5,.,TRBV2,.,15,CASSAVSRSNQPQHF,TGTGCCAGCAGTGCTGTGAGCAGGAGCAATCAGCCCCAGCATTTT
TRBJ2-3,.,TRBV7-2,many,14,CASSLAAGPDTQYF,TGTGCCAGCAGCTTAGCCGCAGGTCCAGATACGCAGTATTTT
TRBJ2-7,.,TRBV7-9,.,13,CASSLGGKDEQYF,TGTGCCAGCAGCTTAGGAGGAAAAGACGAGCAGTACTTC
TRBJ2-7,.,TRBV7-4,.,17,CASSLDPGSDGPYEQYF,TGTGCCAGCAGCTTAGACCCCGGGTCGGACGGACCCTACGAGCAGTACTTC
TRBJ2-3,.,TRBV7-9,.,16,CASRGTGLTYTDTQYF,TGTGCCAGCAGGGGAACGGGACTTACCTACACAGATACGCAGTATTTT
TRBJ2-3,TRBD1,TRBV6-1,few,14,CASSRTGLYDTQYF,TGTGCCAGCAGTCGGACAGGGTTATACGATACGCAGTATTTT
TRBJ2-5,TRBD2,TRBV6-6,.,17,CASRSLRAGGAQGAQYF,TGTGCCAGCAGATCCCTCCGAGCGGGGGGGGCGCAGGGGGCCCAGTACTTC
TRBJ1-4,.,TRBV12-3/TRBV12-4,.,16,CASSFEPGRGGEKLFF,TGTGCCAGCAGTTTTGAGCCGGGACGGGGGGGCGAAAAACTGTTTTTT
TRBJ2-2,.,TRBV4-3,.,18,CASSQDPAGKPNTGELFF,TGCGCCAGCAGCCAAGATCCAGCGGGCAAGCCGAACACCGGGGAGCTGTTTTTT
TRBJ2-3,TRBD1,TRBV7-7,.,14,CASSSGTGQFTQYF,TGTGCCAGCAGCTCCGGGACAGGGCAGTTTACGCAGTATTTT
TRBJ1-1,.,TRBV25-1,.,12,CASSVARHEAFF,TGTGCCAGCAGTGTAGCCAGGCATGAAGCTTTCTTT
TRBJ2-5,TRBD2,TRBV4-1,once,13,CASSQDAGGPGYF,TGCGCCAGCAGCCAAGACGCGGGGGGCCCCGGGTACTTC
TRBJ1-1,TRBD1,TRBV19,.,16,CASIGLTGGINTEAFF,TGTGCCAGTATTGGGCTTACAGGGGGCATCAACACTGAAGCTTTCTTT
TRBJ1-6,.,TRBV7-8,many,16,CASSLWGSSYNSPLHF,TGTGCCAGCAGCTTATGGGGGAGCTCCTATAATTCACCCCTCCACTTT
TRBJ1-1,TRBD1,TRBV7-2,.,13,CASSHRGFTEAFF,TGTGCCAGCAGCCACAGGGGGTTCACTGAAGCTTTCTTT
TRBJ2-2,.,TRBV24-1,.,16,CATSDLSKVNTGELFF,TGTGCCACCAGTGATTTGAGTAAGGTGAACACCGGGGAGCTGTTTTTT
TRBJ2-7,TRBD1,TRBV2,.,14,CASPLGTGGYEQYF,TGTGCCAGCCCCCTGGGGACAGGGGGCTACGAGCAGTACTTC
TRBJ1-1,TRBD1,TRBV19,few,15,CASSMLTGLSTEAFF,TGTGCCAGTAGTATGCTGACAGGGTTGAGCACTGAAGCTTTCTTT
TRBJ2-1,.,TRBV12-3/TRBV12-4,few,13,CASRDLTYNEQFF,TGTGCCAGCCGGGACCTCACCTACAATGAGCAGTTCTTC
TRBJ2-5,.,TRBV7-6,many,13,CASSFLRGETQYF,TGTGCCAGCAGCTTTCTGAGGGGAGAGACCCAGTACTTC
TRBJ1-1,.,TRBV13,few,12,CASSLMGSEAFF,TGTGCCAGCAGCTTAATGGGTTCTGAAGCTTTCTTT
TRBJ2-2,.,TRBV7-6,.,12,CASSGESGELFF,TGTGCCAGCAGTGGGGAGAGCGGGGAGCTGTTTTTT
TRBJ2-1,TRBD2,TRBV10-1,.,17,CASSDGVAGEHDNEQFF,TGCGCCAGCAGTGATGGGGTAGCGGGGGAGCATGACAATGAGCAGTTCTTC
TRBJ1-4,.,TRBV7-4,few,15,CASSASQATNEKLFF,TGTGCCAGCAGCGCCAGTCAGGCAACTAATGAAAAACTGTTTTTT
TRBJ1-5,.,TRBV14,few,14,CASSQGAGNPAQHF,TGTGCCAGCAGCCAAGGGGCGGGGAATCCTGCGCAGCATTTT
TRBJ1-1,.,TRBV18,.,14,CASSPREINTEAFF,TGTGCCAGCTCACCCCGGGAAATAAACACTGAAGCTTTCTTT
TRBJ2-5,TRBD1,TRBV6-6,few,13,CASSSGGIETQYF,TGTGCCAGCAGTTCAGGGGGCATTGAGACCCAGTACTTC